Reported below is one TCR beta chain. Antigen: not known. This specimen belongs to a study of post-analysis software for immune sequencing data. For the study at large: Recorded subtypes: relapsing-remitting, secondary progressive, progressive-relapsing; some patients unannotated.

Prepared libraries of TCR beta cDNA carried unique molecular identifiers. Input populations of about 1 to 11 million T cells gave rise to approximately 500,000 cDNA molecules. MiXCR, run by TCRdb on the PCR reads, gives a single entry per CDR3 protein. The table records some 240,000 distinct CDR3 sequences, just over 35% of them present only once. Study-level results: Under the F measure, samples that were prepared in one batch clustered strongly together. The five TRBV segments detected at higher frequency in patients than in controls included TRBV5-6, TRBV5-1 and TRBV20-1. Significantly decreased normalized Chao1 diversity was recorded for multiple sclerosis patients relative to controls.

CDR1 and CDR2 from the germline V gene are DFQATT and SNEGSKA (reference sequence). The CDR3 is 14 amino acids. The V and J ends lost 0 bases and 7 bases respectively, with 15 bases between them. Specimen: blood. The TCR was taken from a girl between 10 and 17 years old with multiple sclerosis. The chain carries TRBV20-1 and TRBJ2-5, with D perhaps TRBD1 or TRBD2 (5 bases each). The CDR3 spells CSAREGRTLGTQYF. The CDR3 DNA reads TGCAGTGCTAGAGAGGGACGGACCCTCGGGACCCAGTACTTC.